This record covers a single T cell receptor (beta chain). The data originate from a study of control samples from healthy donors and cancer patients. Assay used: immunoSEQ multiplex PCR; TCRdb lists only in-frame clones, some missing. The table shows around 180,000 clones, with around 88% occurring only once. Per the germline V gene, CDR1 is SQVTM and CDR2 is ANQGSEA. The trim removed 7 bases at V and 0 bases at J, leaving 10 bases unmatched. The CDR3 is 15 amino acids. The chain employs TRBV29-1 and TRBJ2-3, with 7 bases lining up with TRBD2. The specimen sequenced was blood. The TCR was taken from a woman aged 30 to 39 in good health. CDR3 region: CSAPMGGLSTDTQYF. CDR3 bases: TGCAGCGCACCAATGGGGGGGTTAAGCACAGATACGCAGTATTTT.